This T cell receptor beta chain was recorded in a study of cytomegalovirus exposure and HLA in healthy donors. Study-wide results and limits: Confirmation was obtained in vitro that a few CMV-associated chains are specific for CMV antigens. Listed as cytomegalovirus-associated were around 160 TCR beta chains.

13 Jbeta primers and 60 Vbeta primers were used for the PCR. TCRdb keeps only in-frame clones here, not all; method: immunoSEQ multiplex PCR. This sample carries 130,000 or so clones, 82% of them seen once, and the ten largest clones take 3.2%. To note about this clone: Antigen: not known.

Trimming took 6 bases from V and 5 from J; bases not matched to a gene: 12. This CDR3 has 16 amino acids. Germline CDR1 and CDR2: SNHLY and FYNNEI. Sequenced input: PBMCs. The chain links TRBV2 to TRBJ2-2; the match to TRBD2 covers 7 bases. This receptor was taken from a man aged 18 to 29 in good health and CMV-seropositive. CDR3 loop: CASRPRGGTITGELFF. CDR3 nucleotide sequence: TGTGCCAGCAGACCCCGGGGTGGGACTATAACCGGGGAGCTGTTTTTT. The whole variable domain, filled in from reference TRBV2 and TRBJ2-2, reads EPEVTQTPSHQVTQMGQEVILRCVPISNHLYFYWYRQILGQKVEFLVSFYNNEISEKSEIFDDQFSVERPDGSNFTLKIRSTKLEDSAMYFCASRPRGGTITGELFFGEGSRLTVL.